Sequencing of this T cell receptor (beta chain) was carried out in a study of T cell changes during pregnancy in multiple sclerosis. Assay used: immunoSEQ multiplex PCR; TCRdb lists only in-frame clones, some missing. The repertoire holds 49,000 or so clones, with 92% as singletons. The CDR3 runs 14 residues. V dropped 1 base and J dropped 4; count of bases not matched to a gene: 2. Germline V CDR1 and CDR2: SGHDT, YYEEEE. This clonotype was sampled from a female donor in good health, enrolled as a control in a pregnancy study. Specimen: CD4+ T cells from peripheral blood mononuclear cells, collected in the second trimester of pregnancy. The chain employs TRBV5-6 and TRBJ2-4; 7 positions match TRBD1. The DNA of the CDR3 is TGTGCCAGCAGCTTGCGGGACAGTAAAAACATTCAGTACTTC. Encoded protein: CASSLRDSKNIQYF.